The clone carrying this T cell receptor beta chain showed up just a few times. Its specificity is not known. The entry originates in a study of vaccination and CD4 T cells after COVID-19. Study-wide background: Stimuli were overlapping spike peptide pools of SARS-CoV-2 and three common cold coronaviruses (HCoV-NL63, HCoV-OC43, HCoV-229E).

The CDR3 contains 13 residues. V was trimmed by 3 bases and J by 3 bases, leaving 8 bases between them. From germline, CDR1 is LNHNV and CDR2 YYDKDF (reference sequence). Treatment meaning: approximately nine-day PBMC culture with coronavirus spike peptide pools or control peptides (ViraFEST assay). Researchers used the Oncomine TCR Beta short-read assay to sequence DNA from cultured CD4+ T cells. The template was genomic DNA from cultured CD4+ T cells. MiXCR was run by TCRdb on the PCR reads, yielding one entry per CDR3 protein. The sample yields around 13,000 distinct CDR3 sequences, more than 40% seen once.

The TCR sequence derives from a human donor who had recovered from COVID-19. V and J are TRBV15 and TRBJ1-2; perhaps TRBD1 as D (5 bases). Sequencing used CD4+ T cells from blood, cultured in vitro. The DNA of the CDR3 is TGTGCCACCAGCAGGGAGACAGACTATGGCTACACCTTC. It translates to CATSRETDYGYTF.